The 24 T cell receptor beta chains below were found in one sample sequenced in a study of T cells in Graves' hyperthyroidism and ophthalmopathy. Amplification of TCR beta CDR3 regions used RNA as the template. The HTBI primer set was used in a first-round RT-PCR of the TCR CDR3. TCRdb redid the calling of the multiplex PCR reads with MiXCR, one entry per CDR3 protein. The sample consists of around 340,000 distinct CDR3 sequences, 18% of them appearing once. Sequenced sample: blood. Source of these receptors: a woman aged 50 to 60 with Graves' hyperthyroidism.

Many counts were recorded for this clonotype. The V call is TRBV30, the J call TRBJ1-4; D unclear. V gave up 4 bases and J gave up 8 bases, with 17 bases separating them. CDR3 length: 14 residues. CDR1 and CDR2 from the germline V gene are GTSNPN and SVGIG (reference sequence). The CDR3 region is CAWTNFGSDEKLFF. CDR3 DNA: TGTGCCTGGACCAATTTCGGGTCAGACGAAAAACTGTTTTTT.

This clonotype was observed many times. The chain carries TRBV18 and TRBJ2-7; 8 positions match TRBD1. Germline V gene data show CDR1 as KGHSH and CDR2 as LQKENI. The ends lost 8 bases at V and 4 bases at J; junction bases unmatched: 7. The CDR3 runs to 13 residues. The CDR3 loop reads CASGQGDPYEQYF. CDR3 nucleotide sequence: TGTGCCAGCGGACAGGGTGACCCTTACGAGCAGTACTTC.

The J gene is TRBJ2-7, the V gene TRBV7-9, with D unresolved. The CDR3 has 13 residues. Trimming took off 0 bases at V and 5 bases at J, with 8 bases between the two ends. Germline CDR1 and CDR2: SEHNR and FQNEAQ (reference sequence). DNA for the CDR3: TGTGCCAGCAGCTTAGCGGGCCAGAACGAGCAGTACGTC. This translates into CASSLAGQNEQYV.

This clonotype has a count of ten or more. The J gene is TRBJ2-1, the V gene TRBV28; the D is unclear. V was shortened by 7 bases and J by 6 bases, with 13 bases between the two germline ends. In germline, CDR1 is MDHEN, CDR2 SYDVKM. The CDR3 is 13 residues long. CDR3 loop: CASNGIGVNEQFF. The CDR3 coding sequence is TGTGCCAGCAACGGTATTGGGGTCAATGAGCAGTTCTTC.

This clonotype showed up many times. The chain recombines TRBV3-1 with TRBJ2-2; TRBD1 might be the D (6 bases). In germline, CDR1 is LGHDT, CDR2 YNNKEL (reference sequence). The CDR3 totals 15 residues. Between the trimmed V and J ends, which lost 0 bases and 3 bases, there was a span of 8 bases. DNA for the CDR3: TGTGCCAGCAGCCAAGATACAGGGTACACCGGGGAGCTGTTTTTT. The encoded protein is CASSQDTGYTGELFF.

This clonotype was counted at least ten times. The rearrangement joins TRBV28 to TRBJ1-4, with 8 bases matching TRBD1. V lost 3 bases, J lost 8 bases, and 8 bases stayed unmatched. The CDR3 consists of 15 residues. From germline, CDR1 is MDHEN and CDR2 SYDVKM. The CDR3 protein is CASSLDTGGREKLFF. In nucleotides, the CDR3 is TGTGCCAGCAGTTTGGACACAGGGGGGCGGGAAAAACTGTTTTTT.

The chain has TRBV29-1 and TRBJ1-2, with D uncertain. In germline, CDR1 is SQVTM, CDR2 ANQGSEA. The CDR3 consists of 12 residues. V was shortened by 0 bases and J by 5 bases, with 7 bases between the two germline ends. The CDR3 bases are TGCAGCGTTGAAGAAGCGGGTTATGGCTACACCTTC. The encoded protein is CSVEEAGYGYTF.

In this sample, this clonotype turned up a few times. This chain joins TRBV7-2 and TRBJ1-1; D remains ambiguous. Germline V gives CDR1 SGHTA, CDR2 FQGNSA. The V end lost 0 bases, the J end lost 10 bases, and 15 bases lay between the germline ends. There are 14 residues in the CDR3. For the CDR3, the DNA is TGTGCCAGCAGCTTAGCCCCTCACTGGGGTGGAGCTTTCTTT. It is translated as CASSLAPHWGGAFF.

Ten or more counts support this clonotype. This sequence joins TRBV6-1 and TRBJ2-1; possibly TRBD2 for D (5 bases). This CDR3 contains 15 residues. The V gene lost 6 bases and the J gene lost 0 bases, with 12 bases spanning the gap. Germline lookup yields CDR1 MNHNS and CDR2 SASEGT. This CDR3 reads CASRGYGSSYNEQFF. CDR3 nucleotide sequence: TGTGCCAGCAGAGGATATGGGAGCTCCTACAATGAGCAGTTCTTC.

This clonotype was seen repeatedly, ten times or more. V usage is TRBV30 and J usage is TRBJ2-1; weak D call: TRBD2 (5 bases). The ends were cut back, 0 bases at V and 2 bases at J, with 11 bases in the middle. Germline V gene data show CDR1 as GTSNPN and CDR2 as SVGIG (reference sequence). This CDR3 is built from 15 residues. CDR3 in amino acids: CAWSVLGSTYNEQFF. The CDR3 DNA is TGTGCCTGGAGTGTACTAGGCAGTACCTACAATGAGCAGTTCTTC.

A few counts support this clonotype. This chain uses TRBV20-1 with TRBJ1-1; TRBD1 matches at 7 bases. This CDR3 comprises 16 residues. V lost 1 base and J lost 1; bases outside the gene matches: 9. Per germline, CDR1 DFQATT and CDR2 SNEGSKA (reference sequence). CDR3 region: CSARVTGRTWNTEAFF. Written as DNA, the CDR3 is TGCAGTGCTAGAGTGACAGGGAGGACCTGGAACACTGAAGCTTTCTTT.

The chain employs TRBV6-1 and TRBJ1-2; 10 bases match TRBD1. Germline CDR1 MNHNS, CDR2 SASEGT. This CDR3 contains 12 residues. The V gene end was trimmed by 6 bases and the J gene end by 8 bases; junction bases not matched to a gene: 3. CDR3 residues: CASRKGQGGYTF. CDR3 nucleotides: TGTGCCAGCAGAAAGGGACAGGGGGGCTACACCTTC.

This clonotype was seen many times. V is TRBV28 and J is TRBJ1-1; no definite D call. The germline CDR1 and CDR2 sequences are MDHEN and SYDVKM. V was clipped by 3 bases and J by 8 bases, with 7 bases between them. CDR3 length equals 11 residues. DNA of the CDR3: TGTGCCAGCAGTTTGCCTGAAGAAGCTTTCTTT. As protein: CASSLPEEAFF.

The chain's CDR3 is CASSFGDTIYF. The CDR3 DNA sequence: TGTGCCAGCAGTTTCGGGGACACCATATATTTT. The V gene is TRBV27, the J gene TRBJ1-3; D gene uncertain. V lost 3 bases and J 8 bases, leaving 5 bases between the germline ends. Germline V gene data show CDR1 as MNHEY and CDR2 as SMNVEV (reference sequence). This CDR3 spans 11 amino acids.

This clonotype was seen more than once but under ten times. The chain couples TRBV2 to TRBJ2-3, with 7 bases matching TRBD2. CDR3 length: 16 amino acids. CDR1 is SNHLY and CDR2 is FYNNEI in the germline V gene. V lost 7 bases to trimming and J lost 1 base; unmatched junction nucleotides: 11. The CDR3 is CASTEGSGGGTDTQYF. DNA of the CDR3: TGTGCCAGCACCGAAGGTTCGGGAGGAGGCACAGATACGCAGTATTTT.

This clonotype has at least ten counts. The CDR3 region is CASSLWGDTEAFF. The CDR3 DNA follows: TGCGCCAGCAGCTTGTGGGGGGACACTGAAGCTTTCTTT. This chain joins TRBV5-1 and TRBJ1-1; tentatively, D is TRBD1 (5 bases). In germline, CDR1 is SGHRS, CDR2 YFSETQ. V shed 1 base and J shed 3 bases, with 7 bases lying between them. The CDR3 extends over 13 amino acids.

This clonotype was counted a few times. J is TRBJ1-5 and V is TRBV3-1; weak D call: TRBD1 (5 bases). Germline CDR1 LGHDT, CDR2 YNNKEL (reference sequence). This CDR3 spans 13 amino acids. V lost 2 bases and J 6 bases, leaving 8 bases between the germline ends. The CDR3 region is CASSQTRGQPQHF. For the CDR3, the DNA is TGTGCCAGCAGCCAAACGAGGGGTCAGCCCCAGCATTTT.

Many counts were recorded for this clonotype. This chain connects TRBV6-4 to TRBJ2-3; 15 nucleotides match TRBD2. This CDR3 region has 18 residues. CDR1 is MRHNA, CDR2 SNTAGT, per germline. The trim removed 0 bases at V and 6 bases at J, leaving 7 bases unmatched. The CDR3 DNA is TGTGCCAGCAGTGACTCAAGGACTAGCGGGGGGGCAGTGGATACGCAGTATTTT. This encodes CASSDSRTSGGAVDTQYF.

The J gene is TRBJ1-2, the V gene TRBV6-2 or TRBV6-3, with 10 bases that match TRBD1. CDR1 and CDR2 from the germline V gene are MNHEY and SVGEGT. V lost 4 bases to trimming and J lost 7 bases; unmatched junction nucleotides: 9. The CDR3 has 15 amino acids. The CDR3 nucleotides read TGTGCCAGCAGTTCCTTCGGGACAGGGGAATTTGGCTACACCTTC. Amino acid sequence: CASSSFGTGEFGYTF.

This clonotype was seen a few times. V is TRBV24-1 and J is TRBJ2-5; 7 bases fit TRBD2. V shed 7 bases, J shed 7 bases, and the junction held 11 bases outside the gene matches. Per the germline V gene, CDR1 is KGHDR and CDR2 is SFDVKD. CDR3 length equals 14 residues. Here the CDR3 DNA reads TGTGCCACCAGCTCCGGGACTAACGGCGGGACCCAGTACTTC. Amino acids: CATSSGTNGGTQYF.

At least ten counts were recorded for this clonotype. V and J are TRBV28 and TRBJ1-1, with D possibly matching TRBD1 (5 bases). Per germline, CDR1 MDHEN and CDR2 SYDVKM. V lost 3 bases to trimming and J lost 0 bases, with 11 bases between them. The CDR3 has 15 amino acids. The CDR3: CASSFHRGMNTEAFF. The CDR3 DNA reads TGTGCCAGCAGTTTTCATCGGGGGATGAACACTGAAGCTTTCTTT.

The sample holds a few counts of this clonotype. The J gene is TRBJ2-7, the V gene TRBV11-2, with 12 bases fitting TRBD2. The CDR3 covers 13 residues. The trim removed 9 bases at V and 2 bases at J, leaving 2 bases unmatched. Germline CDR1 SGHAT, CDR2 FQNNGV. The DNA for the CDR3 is TGTGCCAGTTCTAGCGGGAGGGCCTACGAGCAGTACTTC. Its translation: CASSSGRAYEQYF.

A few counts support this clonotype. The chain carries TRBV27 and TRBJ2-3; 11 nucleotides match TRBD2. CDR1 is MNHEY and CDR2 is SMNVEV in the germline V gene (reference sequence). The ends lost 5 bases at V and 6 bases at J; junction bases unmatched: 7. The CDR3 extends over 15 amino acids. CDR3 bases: TGTGCCAGCAGTCATTTAGCGGGGGGGCTGGATACGCAGTATTTT. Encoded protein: CASSHLAGGLDTQYF.

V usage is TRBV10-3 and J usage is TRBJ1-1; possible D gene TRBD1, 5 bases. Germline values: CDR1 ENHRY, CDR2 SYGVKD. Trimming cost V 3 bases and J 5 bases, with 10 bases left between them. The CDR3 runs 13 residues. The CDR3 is CAISEEGRTEAFF. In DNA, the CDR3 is TGTGCCATCAGTGAAGAGGGGAGAACTGAAGCTTTCTTT.